The 11 T cell receptor beta chains presented below share a single source sample, sequenced in a study of cytomegalovirus exposure and HLA in healthy donors. The PCR contained 60 Vbeta and 13 Jbeta primers. Profiled with immunoSEQ multiplex PCR; TCRdb holds only in-frame clones, not every one. The sample lists roughly 130,000 clones, 80% occurring once. The sample taken for sequencing was PBMCs. Source of these receptors: a human donor in good health.

The rearrangement joins TRBV19 to TRBJ2-5; D uncertain. This CDR3 comprises 14 residues. Germline V gene lookup returns CDR1 LNHDA and CDR2 SQIVND (reference sequence). Trimming took 5 bases from V and 5 from J, leaving 15 bases between them. The DNA of the CDR3 is TGTGCCAGTAGTCCCCCCCGGGTTGGGGAGACCCAGTACTTC. The encoded protein is CASSPPRVGETQYF.

The chain is built from TRBV5-4 and TRBJ2-4, with 8 bases lining up with TRBD1. Germline trimming cut 3 bases from V and 8 bases from J; bases unmatched to any gene: 4. Germline CDR1 SGHNT, CDR2 YYREEE (reference sequence). The CDR3 length is 13 residues. The CDR3 sequence: CASSSTGADIQYF. The CDR3, as DNA: TGTGCCAGCAGCTCGACAGGGGCGGACATTCAGTACTTC.

This clone was detected only a few times. V gene TRBV2 combines with J gene TRBJ1-1; D is undetermined. The CDR3 covers 13 residues. Germline loops: CDR1 SNHLY, CDR2 FYNNEI. The ends were cut back, 6 bases at V and 2 bases at J, with 10 bases in the middle. CDR3 protein: CASSLGSNTEAFF. The CDR3 DNA reads as TGTGCCAGCAGCTTAGGGAGTAACACTGAAGCTTTCTTT.

The rearrangement uses TRBV4-2 and TRBJ1-1, with D maybe TRBD1 (6 bases). CDR3 length: 15 amino acids. Germline CDR1 reads LGHNA; CDR2 reads YNFKEQ. V was trimmed by 1 base and J by 11 bases, leaving 20 bases between them. In nucleotides, the CDR3 is TGTGCCAGCAGCCAAGCCACGAACAGGGTTGAAACGGCTTTCTTT. It specifies CASSQATNRVETAFF.

This chain connects TRBV5-6 to TRBJ2-2; 8 bases align to TRBD2. There are 18 residues in the CDR3. V was pared by 2 bases and J by 5 bases, with 14 bases of the junction left unmatched. Germline V gives CDR1 SGHDT, CDR2 YYEEEE. The CDR3 nucleotides read TGTGCCAGCAGCTTAGGAAACGCGGTAGCGGGGCCTACCGGGGAGCTGTTTTTT. Translating it yields CASSLGNAVAGPTGELFF.

V usage is TRBV27 and J usage is TRBJ1-2; D perhaps matches TRBD1 (6 bases). V gave up 5 bases and J gave up 0 bases, with 16 bases separating them. The CDR3 is made up of 16 amino acids. Germline CDR1 is MNHEY and CDR2 is SMNVEV (reference sequence). The CDR3 here is CASSPPPGQTNYGYTF. The CDR3 nucleotides are TGTGCCAGCAGTCCTCCCCCCGGACAGACTAACTATGGCTACACCTTC.

J is TRBJ1-1 and V is TRBV5-4; TRBD1 matches 10 bases. CDR3 length: 16 residues. Germline trimming cut 4 bases from V and 1 base from J; bases unmatched to any gene: 7. Looked up from germline, CDR1 is SGHNT and CDR2 is YYREEE (reference sequence). The CDR3, as DNA: TGTGCCAGCAGCGGGGACAGGGGCGCCCCGAACACTGAAGCTTTCTTT. The encoded protein is CASSGDRGAPNTEAFF.

The V and J genes are TRBV7-6 and TRBJ1-1; D is perhaps TRBD1 (5 bases). The germline V gene has CDR1 SGHVS and CDR2 FNYEAQ. The CDR3 sequence is 14 residues long. V dropped 1 base and J dropped 6 bases, with 12 bases sitting between them. CDR3 nucleotide sequence: TGTGCCAGCAGCTTAGGGTCTGGGGGGTCTGAAGCTTTCTTT. Its protein product is CASSLGSGGSEAFF.

The chain uses TRBV18 and TRBJ1-2, with 7 bases fitting TRBD1. V lost 3 bases, J lost 6 bases, and 25 bases stayed unmatched. This CDR3 has 20 amino acids. Germline CDR1 reads KGHSH; CDR2 reads LQKENI. This CDR3 is CASSPVLFSTGERQGDGYTF. In DNA form, the CDR3 reads TGTGCCAGCTCACCTGTCCTATTTAGTACAGGGGAGAGGCAAGGAGATGGCTACACCTTC.

The rearrangement links TRBV19 to TRBJ2-1, with 7 bases aligning to TRBD2. The CDR3 is 15 residues long. With 2 bases clipped from V and 7 bases from J, the junction kept 8 bases outside the gene matches. Germline V gene sequence: CDR1 LNHDA, CDR2 SQIVND (reference sequence). The CDR3 DNA follows: TGTGCCAGTAGTATAAGGGAGGGTCGAAGGAATGAGCAGTTCTTC. Amino acids: CASSIREGRRNEQFF.

The rearrangement links TRBV11-2 to TRBJ1-2; 7 bases map to TRBD1. Germline-derived CDR1 and CDR2 are SGHAT and FQNNGV. The CDR3 totals 18 residues. With V trimmed by 3 bases and J by 2 bases, 15 bases remained unmatched. The CDR3 sequence is CASSLTGLRQVPNYGYTF. CDR3 in DNA: TGTGCCAGCAGCTTGACAGGGCTTCGGCAGGTCCCCAACTATGGCTACACCTTC. Complete variable domain (other parts from reference TRBV11-2 and TRBJ1-2): EAGVAQSPRYKIIEKRQSVAFWCNPISGHATLYWYQQILGQGPKLLIQFQNNGVVDDSQLPKDRFSAERLKGVDSTLKIQPAKLEDSAVYLCASSLTGLRQVPNYGYTFGSGTRLTVV.